One TCR beta chain is described in this entry. Its antigen is as yet unknown. At one end the junction does not follow the germline gene, possibly because of a read error. The tissue used was unsorted bulk material of roughly 17-34 mg. RNA and DNA were co-extracted from it with the AllPrep DNA/RNA mini kit. This record belongs to a study of tumor-infiltrating lymphocytes in primary liver carcinoma. Study information: All patients, whether men or women, fell within 30 to 69 years of age. Between about 4 and 11 cm across, the tumors were all of stage T1-T3 N0M0. Study results and limitations: Lesser overlap characterized tumor-adjacent and tumor-blood pairs relative to tumor region pairs. With p = 0.039, the top-250-clone fraction in tumors significantly exceeded that in blood.

The researchers produced TCR beta cDNA from 400 to 650 ng total RNA with a constant-region primer. Three nested multiplex PCR rounds, a slightly modified ARM-PCR, produced the libraries for TCR beta. The first two PCR rounds, nine to ten cycles each, used TRBV1-TRBV30 forward primers and a C-beta reverse primer. TCRdb itself ran the multiplex PCR reads through MiXCR, one entry per CDR3 protein. The sample carries 35,000 to 50,000 distinct CDR3 sequences, 60% to 80% recorded once. CDR1 and CDR2 (germline): SGHNT, YENEEA. The CDR3 loop spans 15 amino acids. The sequence came from a woman aged 25 to 39 with primary liver carcinoma and hepatitis B virus infection. Sequenced material: tumor-adjacent normal liver tissue. The chain uses TRBV11-3 and TRBJ1-6; tentatively, D is TRBD1 (5 bases). CDR3 DNA: TGTGCCAGCAGTTTAGGATGCTGGGGGAATTCACCTCTCCACTTT. Its protein product is CASSLGCWGNSPLHF.